This T cell receptor beta chain comes out of a study of blood T cells in healthy people across ages. V was cut by 6 bases and J by 8 bases, with 14 bases left in between. Germline CDR1 ENHRY, CDR2 SYGVKD. The CDR3 runs to 13 residues. A J-beta primer mix and a sample-barcoded 5' primer were used in a second PCR of roughly 7 to 12 cycles. Sequencing yielded, for each sample, at least 3 million paired-end reads carrying CDR3. TCRdb reprocessed the 5' RACE reads with MiXCR, giving one entry per CDR3 protein. The sample holds roughly 1,500,000 distinct CDR3 sequences, roughly 30% seen once. Researchers report isolating at least 6.5 million PBMCs per sample.

This chain uses TRBV10-3 with TRBJ2-1; no clear D gene. The TCR originated in a woman aged 25 to 45 in good health. Sample: blood. The CDR3 DNA reads as TGTGCCATCAGGGACCCCCCTGCAGATGAGCAGTTCTTC. This codes for CAIRDPPADEQFF.